Below are 4 T cell receptor beta chains sequenced from a single sample in a study of T cells in Graves' hyperthyroidism and ophthalmopathy (dated by TCRdb to between 2017 and 2020). Library generation was performed with multiplex PCR. TCRdb records Illumina HiSeq 2000 as the sequencer. The TCR beta CDR3 regions were amplified from the RNA transcripts. The TCR CDR3 was subjected to a first round of RT-PCR using the HTBI primer set and the Qiagen OneStep RT-PCR kit. The raw public data were reprocessed by TCRdb itself: fastp quality trimming at Q25, MiXCR clonotype calling, in-frame beta chains only. One record per CDR3 amino acid sequence lists the most common genes and DNA. The sample table holds approximately 430,000 distinct CDR3 sequences, of which roughly 15% were seen once. The top ten clones comprise about 13% of the sample. Material: blood. All receptors derive from a man between 18 and 29 years old with Graves' ophthalmopathy.

This clonotype came up many times. The chain uses TRBV27 and TRBJ2-1; D gene unclear. The germline V gene encodes CDR1 MNHEY and CDR2 SMNVEV (reference sequence). CDR3 length: 15 residues. The germline V and J ends were trimmed by 3 bases and 5 bases, with 14 bases remaining between them. The CDR3 protein is CASSLTAAGNNEQFF. CDR3 in DNA: TGTGCCAGCAGTTTGACCGCGGCCGGAAACAATGAGCAGTTCTTC.

In this sample, this clonotype turned up many times. The J gene is TRBJ1-5, the V gene TRBV6-1, with D possibly matching TRBD1 (6 bases). Germline V CDR1 and CDR2: MNHNS, SASEGT. The V end was cut by 4 bases, the J end by 7 bases, with 11 bases between. CDR3 length equals 13 residues. CDR3 nucleotide sequence: TGTGCCAGCAGTGTACAGGGACGGCAGCCCCAGCATTTT. Translated, it gives CASSVQGRQPQHF.

This clonotype was observed many times. The chain uses TRBV6-6 and TRBJ2-1; 8 bases agree with TRBD2. CDR1 is MNHNY and CDR2 is SVGAGI in the germline V gene (reference sequence). The V segment lost 0 bases and the J segment 4 bases; nucleotides outside the gene matches: 2. This CDR3 region has 15 residues. The DNA of the CDR3 is TGTGCCAGCAGTTACTCGTCTAGCGGGTACAATGAGCAGTTCTTC. Translated: CASSYSSSGYNEQFF.

The chain has TRBV7-9 and TRBJ1-3; perhaps TRBD1 as D (5 bases). This CDR3 region has 16 residues. Germline V gene sequence: CDR1 SEHNR, CDR2 FQNEAQ (reference sequence). V was cut by 5 bases and J by 4 bases, with 18 bases left in between. The DNA for the CDR3 is TGTGCCAGCAGCCTGGAGGGGAGCATAGAAGGAAACACCATATATTTT. This sequence encodes CASSLEGSIEGNTIYF.